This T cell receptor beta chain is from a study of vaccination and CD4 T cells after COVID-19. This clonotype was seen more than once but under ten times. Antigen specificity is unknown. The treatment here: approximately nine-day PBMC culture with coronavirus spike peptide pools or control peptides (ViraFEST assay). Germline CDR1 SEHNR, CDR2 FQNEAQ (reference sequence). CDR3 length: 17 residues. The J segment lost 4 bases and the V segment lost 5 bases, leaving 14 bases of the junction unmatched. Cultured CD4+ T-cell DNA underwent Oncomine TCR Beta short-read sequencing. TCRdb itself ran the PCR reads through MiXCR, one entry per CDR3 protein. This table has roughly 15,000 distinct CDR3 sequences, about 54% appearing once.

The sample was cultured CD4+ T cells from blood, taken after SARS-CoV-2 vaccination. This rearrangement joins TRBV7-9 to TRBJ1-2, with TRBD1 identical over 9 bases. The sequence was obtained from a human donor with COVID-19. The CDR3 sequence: CASSGTGIRRRGYGYTF. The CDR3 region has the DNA TGTGCCAGCAGCGGGACAGGGATCAGGAGGAGGGGCTATGGCTACACCTTC. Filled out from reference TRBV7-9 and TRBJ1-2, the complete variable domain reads DTGVSQNPRHKITKRGQNVTFRCDPISEHNRLYWYRQTLGQGPEFLTYFQNEAQLEKSRLLSDRFSAERPKGSFSTLEIQRTEQGDSAMYLCASSGTGIRRRGYGYTFGSGTRLTVV.